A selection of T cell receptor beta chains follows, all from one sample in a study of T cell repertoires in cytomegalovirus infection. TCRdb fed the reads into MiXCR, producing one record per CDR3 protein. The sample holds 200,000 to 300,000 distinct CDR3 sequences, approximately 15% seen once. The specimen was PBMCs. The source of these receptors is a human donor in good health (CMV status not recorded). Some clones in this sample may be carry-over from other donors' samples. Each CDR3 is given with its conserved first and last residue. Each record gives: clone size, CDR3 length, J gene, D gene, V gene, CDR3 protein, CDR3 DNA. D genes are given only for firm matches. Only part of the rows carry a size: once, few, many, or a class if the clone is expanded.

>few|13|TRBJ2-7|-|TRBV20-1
CSARTGGVAEQYF
TGCAGTGCTAGAACCGGGGGCGTGGCCGAGCAGTACTTC
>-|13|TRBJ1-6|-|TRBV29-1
CSVGKGIGSPLHF
TGCAGCGTTGGGAAGGGGATAGGTTCACCCCTCCACTTT
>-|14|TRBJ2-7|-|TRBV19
CASSIGARGYEQYF
TGTGCCAGTAGTATAGGGGCCCGCGGATACGAGCAGTACTTC
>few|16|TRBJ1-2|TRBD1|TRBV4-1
CASSQDFGTENYGYTF
TGCGCCAGCAGCCAAGATTTTGGGACAGAAAACTATGGCTACACCTTC
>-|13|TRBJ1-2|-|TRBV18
CASSSSLYYGYTF
TGTGCCAGCTCCAGCAGCCTTTACTATGGCTACACCTTC
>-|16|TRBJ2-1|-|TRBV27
CASSPWLGRSYNEQFF
TGTGCCAGCAGTCCCTGGCTAGGCAGATCCTACAATGAGCAGTTCTTC
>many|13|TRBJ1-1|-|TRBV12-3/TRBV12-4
CASSLGEGELAFF
TGTGCCAGCAGTTTAGGGGAAGGGGAGTTGGCTTTCTTT
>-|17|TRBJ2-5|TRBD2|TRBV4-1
CASSPRPSGGGQETQYF
TGCGCCAGCAGCCCCCGTCCCTCCGGGGGGGGGCAAGAGACCCAGTACTTC
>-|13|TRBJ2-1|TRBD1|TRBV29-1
CSVAGQGATEQFF
TGCAGCGTTGCAGGCCAGGGGGCCACTGAGCAGTTCTTC
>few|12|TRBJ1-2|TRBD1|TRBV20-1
CSAGDRDPGYTF
TGCAGTGCTGGAGACAGGGATCCTGGCTACACCTTC
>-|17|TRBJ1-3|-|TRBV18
CASSQQTARRAGNTIYF
TGTGCCAGCTCTCAACAAACCGCGAGAAGGGCTGGAAACACCATATATTTT
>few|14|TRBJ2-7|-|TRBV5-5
CASTSTPGSYEQYF
TGTGCCAGCACCTCAACCCCAGGATCATACGAGCAGTACTTC
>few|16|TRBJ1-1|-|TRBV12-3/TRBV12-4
CASSSGEGGARTEAFF
TGTGCCAGCAGTTCGGGGGAGGGGGGCGCAAGGACTGAAGCTTTCTTT
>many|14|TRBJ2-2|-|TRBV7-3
CASSITTNTGELFF
TGTGCCAGCAGCATAACTACGAACACCGGGGAGCTGTTTTTT
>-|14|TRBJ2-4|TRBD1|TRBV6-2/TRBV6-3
CASGPGTGGGIQYF
TGTGCCAGTGGACCCGGGACAGGGGGTGGCATTCAGTACTTC
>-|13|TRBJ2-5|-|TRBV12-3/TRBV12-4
CASSLGQLETQYF
TGTGCCAGCAGTTTAGGTCAGTTGGAGACCCAGTACTTC
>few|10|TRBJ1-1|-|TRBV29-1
CSVSGIQAFF
TGCAGCGTGTCCGGGATACAAGCTTTCTTT
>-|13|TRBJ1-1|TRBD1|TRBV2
CASSPREGAQAFF
TGTGCCAGCAGTCCAAGAGAGGGGGCCCAAGCTTTCTTT
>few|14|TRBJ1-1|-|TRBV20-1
CSARLGRARPEAFF
TGCAGTGCTAGATTGGGCAGGGCCAGACCTGAAGCTTTCTTT
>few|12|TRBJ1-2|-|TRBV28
CASRGSNYGYTF
TGTGCCAGCAGGGGATCTAACTATGGCTACACCTTC
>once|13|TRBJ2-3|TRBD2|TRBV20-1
CSAIGGGADTQYF
TGCAGTGCTATCGGGGGGGGAGCAGATACGCAGTATTTT
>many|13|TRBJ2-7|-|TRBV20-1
CSARLRSSYEQYF
TGCAGTGCTAGACTCAGGAGCTCCTACGAGCAGTACTTC
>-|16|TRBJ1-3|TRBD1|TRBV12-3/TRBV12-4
CASIEQGLILGNTIYF
TGTGCCAGCATCGAACAGGGGTTGATACTTGGAAACACCATATATTTT
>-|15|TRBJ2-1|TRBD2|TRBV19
CASSILAGGNNEQFF
TGTGCCAGTAGTATACTAGCGGGGGGGAACAATGAGCAGTTCTTC
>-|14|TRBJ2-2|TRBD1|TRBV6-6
CASRQGASTGELFF
TGTGCCAGCAGACAGGGGGCCAGCACCGGGGAGCTGTTTTTT
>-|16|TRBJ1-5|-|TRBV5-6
CATSLGQPYSNQPQHF
TGTGCCACCAGCTTGGGCCAGCCCTATAGCAATCAGCCCCAGCATTTT
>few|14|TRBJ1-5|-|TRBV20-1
CSASSQYENQPQHF
TGCAGTGCTAGTAGTCAGTACGAAAATCAGCCCCAGCATTTT
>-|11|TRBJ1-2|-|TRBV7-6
CASLGFEGYTF
TGTGCCAGTTTGGGGTTTGAAGGCTACACCTTC
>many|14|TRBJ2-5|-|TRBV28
CASSLPSGEETQYF
TGTGCCAGCAGTTTGCCAAGCGGCGAAGAGACCCAGTACTTC
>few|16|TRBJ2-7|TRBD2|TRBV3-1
CASSQEAGLASYEQYF
TGTGCCAGCAGCCAAGAGGCGGGACTAGCCTCCTACGAGCAGTACTTC
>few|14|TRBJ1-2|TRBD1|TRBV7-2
CASSRPGTDQGYTF
TGTGCCAGCAGCCGACCTGGGACAGATCAAGGCTACACCTTC
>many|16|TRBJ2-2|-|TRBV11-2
CASSLGRGLRTGELFF
TGTGCCAGCAGCTTAGGTCGGGGGCTTAGGACCGGGGAGCTGTTTTTT
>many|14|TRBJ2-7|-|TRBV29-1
CSVGSRLGSYEQYF
TGCAGCGTTGGGTCCAGGCTGGGGTCCTACGAGCAGTACTTC
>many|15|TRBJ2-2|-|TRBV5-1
CASSFRTGGTGELFF
TGCGCCAGCAGCTTTCGGACCGGAGGAACCGGGGAGCTGTTTTTT
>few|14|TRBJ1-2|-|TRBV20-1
CSARGGRANYGYTF
TGCAGTGCTAGAGGTGGCAGGGCCAACTATGGCTACACCTTC
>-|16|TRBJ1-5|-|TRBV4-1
CASSQESGMGNQPQHF
TGCGCCAGCAGCCAAGAATCCGGGATGGGCAATCAGCCCCAGCATTTT
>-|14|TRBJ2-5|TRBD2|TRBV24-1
CATSDPTSGETQYF
TGTGCCACCAGTGATCCAACTAGCGGCGAGACCCAGTACTTC
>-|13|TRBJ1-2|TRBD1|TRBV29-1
CSVRDRVEGGYTF
TGCAGCGTAAGGGACAGGGTCGAGGGAGGCTACACCTTC
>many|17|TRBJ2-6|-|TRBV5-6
CASSGGFTTSGANVLTF
TGTGCCAGCAGCGGGGGGTTCACTACTTCTGGGGCCAACGTCCTGACTTTC
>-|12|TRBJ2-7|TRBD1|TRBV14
CASSHSGQGLYF
TGTGCCAGCAGCCACTCCGGACAGGGTTTATACTTC
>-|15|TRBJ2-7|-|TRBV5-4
CASSAGGARPHEQYF
TGTGCCAGCAGCGCCGGAGGGGCCCGCCCCCACGAGCAGTACTTC
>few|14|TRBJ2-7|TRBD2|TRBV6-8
CASSSGTSGGPPVF
TGTGCCAGCAGTTCCGGGACTAGCGGGGGGCCGCCTGTCTTC
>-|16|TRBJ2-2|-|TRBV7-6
CASSQMDPIKTGELFF
TGTGCCAGCAGCCAAATGGATCCAATAAAAACCGGGGAGCTGTTTTTT
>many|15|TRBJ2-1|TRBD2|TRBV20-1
CSARDAWLAANEQFF
TGCAGTGCTAGAGATGCTTGGCTAGCGGCGAATGAGCAGTTCTTC
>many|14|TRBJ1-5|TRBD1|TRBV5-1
CASSLTGESQPQHF
TGCGCCAGCAGCTTGACAGGGGAAAGTCAGCCCCAGCATTTT
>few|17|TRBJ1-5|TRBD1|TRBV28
CASYGAGQAGSNQPQHF
TGTGCCAGCTACGGCGCGGGACAGGCGGGGAGCAATCAGCCCCAGCATTTT
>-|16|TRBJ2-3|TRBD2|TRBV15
CATSRVAGGGADTQYF
TGTGCCACCAGCAGAGTAGCGGGAGGGGGGGCAGATACGCAGTATTTT